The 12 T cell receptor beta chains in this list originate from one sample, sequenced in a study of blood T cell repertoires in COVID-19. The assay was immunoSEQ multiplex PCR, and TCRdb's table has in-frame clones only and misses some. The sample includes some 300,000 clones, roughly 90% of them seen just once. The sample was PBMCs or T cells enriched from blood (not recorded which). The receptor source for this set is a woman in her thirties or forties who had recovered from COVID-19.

The CDR3 protein is CASSPGVRQQNTGELFF. The CDR3 nucleotides read TGTGCCAGCAGTCCCGGAGTTCGACAGCAGAACACCGGGGAGCTGTTTTTT. The chain recombines TRBV3-1 (or the pseudogene TRBV3-2) with TRBJ2-2, with a weak D call TRBD1 (5 bases). Trimming stripped 6 bases from V and 1 base from J, with 18 bases between. Germline assignment: CDR1 LGHDT and CDR2 YNNKEL (reference sequence). The CDR3 is made up of 17 amino acids.

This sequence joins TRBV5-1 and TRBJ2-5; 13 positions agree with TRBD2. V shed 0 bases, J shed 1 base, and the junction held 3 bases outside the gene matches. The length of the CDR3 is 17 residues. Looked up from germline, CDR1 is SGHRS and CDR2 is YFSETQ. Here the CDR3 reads CASSLVGLAGPQETQYF. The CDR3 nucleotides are TGCGCCAGCAGCTTGGTGGGACTAGCGGGGCCCCAAGAGACCCAGTACTTC.

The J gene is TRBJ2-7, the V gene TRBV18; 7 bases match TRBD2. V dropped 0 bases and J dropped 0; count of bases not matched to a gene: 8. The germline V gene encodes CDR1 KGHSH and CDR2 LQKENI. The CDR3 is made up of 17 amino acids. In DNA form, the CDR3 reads TGTGCCAGCTCACCACCGGACTGGGGGGGAAGCTCCTACGAGCAGTACTTC. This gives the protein CASSPPDWGGSSYEQYF.

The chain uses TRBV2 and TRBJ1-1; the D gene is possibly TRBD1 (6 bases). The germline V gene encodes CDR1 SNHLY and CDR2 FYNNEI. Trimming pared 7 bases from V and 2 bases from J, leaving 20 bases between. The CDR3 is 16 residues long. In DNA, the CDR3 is TGTGCCAGCACCCCGGGCAGGGGAATGGGTAACACTGAAGCTTTCTTT. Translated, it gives CASTPGRGMGNTEAFF.

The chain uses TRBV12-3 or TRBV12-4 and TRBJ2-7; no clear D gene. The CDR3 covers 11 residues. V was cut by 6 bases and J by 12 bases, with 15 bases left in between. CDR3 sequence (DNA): TGTGCCAGCAGCCGTCTCTACGAGTCGTACTTC. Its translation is CASSRLYESYF.

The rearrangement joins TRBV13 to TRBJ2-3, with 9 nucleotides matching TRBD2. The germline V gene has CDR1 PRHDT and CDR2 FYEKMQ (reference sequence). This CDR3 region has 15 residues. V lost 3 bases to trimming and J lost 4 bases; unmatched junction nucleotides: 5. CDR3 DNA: TGTGCCAGCAGCTTTCCCAGCGGGGGGCCAGATACGCAGTATTTT. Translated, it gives CASSFPSGGPDTQYF.

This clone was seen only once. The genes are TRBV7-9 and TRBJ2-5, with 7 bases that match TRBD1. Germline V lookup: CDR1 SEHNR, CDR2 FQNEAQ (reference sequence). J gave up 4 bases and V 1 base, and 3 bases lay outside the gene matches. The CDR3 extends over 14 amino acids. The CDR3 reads CASSLGDSLETQYF. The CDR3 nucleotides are TGTGCCAGCAGCTTAGGGGACAGTTTAGAGACCCAGTACTTC.

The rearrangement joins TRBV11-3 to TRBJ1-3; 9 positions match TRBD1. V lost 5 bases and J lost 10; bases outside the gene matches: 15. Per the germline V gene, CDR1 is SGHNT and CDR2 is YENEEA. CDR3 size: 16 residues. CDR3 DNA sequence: TGTGCCAGCAGCGTAGCCTCCGGGACAGGGAGGAAAACCATATATTTT. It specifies CASSVASGTGRKTIYF.

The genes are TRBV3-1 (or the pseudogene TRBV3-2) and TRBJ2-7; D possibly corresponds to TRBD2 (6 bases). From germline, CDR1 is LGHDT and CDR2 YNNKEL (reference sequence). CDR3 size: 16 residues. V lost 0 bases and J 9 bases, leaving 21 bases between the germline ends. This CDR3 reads CASSQDPTSGLLWQYF. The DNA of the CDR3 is TGTGCCAGCAGCCAAGACCCGACTAGTGGCCTACTCTGGCAGTACTTC.

CDR3 in DNA: TGTGCCAGCAGCGTAGGAAGCGGGAGTAACAATGAGCAGTTCTTC. The encoded protein is CASSVGSGSNNEQFF. The genes are TRBV9 and TRBJ2-1; the match to TRBD2 covers 8 bases. The CDR3 loop spans 15 amino acids. With V trimmed by 0 bases and J by 5 bases, 4 bases remained unmatched. Germline V gene lookup returns CDR1 SGDLS and CDR2 YYNGEE.

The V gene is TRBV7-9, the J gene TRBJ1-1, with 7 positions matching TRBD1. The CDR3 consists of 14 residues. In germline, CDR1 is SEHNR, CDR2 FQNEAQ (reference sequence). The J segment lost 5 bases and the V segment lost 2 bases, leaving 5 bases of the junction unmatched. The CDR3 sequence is CASSLIGGGTEAFF. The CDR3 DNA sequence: TGTGCCAGCAGCTTAATAGGGGGCGGAACTGAAGCTTTCTTT.

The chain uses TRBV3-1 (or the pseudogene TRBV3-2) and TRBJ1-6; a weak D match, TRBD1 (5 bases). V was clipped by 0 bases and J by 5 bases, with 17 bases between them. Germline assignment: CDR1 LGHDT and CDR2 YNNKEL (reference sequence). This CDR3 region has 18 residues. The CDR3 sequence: CASSQEPQWGLNNSPLHF. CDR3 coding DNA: TGTGCCAGCAGCCAAGAACCCCAATGGGGCCTTAATAATTCACCCCTCCACTTT.